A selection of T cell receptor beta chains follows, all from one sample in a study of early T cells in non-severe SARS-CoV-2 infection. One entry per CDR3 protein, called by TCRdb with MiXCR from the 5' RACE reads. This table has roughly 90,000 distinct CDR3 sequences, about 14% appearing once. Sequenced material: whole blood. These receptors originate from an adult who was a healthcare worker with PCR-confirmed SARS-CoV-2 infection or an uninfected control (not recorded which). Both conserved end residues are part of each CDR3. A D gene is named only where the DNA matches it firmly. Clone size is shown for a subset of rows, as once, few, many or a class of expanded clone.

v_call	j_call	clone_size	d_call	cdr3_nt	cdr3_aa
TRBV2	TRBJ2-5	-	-	TGTGCCAGCACAGGGGATACCCAAGAGACCCAGTACTTC	CASTGDTQETQYF
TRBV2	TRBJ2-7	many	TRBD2	TGTGCCAGCAGTGCACCGGGGGGGCAATCCTACGAGCAGTACTTC	CASSAPGGQSYEQYF
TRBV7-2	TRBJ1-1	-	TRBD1	TGTGCCAGCAGCCAGCCCCCGGGACAGGGAGCTTTCTTT	CASSQPPGQGAFF
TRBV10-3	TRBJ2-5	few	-	TGTGCCATCAGAGGGACCCACCAAGAGACCCAGTACTTC	CAIRGTHQETQYF
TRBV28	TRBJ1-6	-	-	TGTGCCAGCAGGCAGGCAGTTTATAATTCACCCCTCCACTTT	CASRQAVYNSPLHF
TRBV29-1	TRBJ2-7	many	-	TGCAGCGTTGTCCGGGCGGAGGGGACGGACGAGCAGTACTTC	CSVVRAEGTDEQYF
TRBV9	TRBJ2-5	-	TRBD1	TGTGCCAGCAGCGACGACAGGGAAGAGACCCAGTACTTC	CASSDDREETQYF
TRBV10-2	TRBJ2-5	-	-	TGCGCCATTCCTCCCGGGCCAAGGACTACCTCAGAGACCCAGTACTTC	CAIPPGPRTTSETQYF
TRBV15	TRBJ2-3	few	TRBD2	TGTGCCACCGAGCGGGGGGCAGGGGATGGCGATACGCAGTATTTT	CATERGAGDGDTQYF
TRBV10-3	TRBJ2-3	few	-	TGTGCCATCAGCGTCCAGACGGATACGCAGTATTTT	CAISVQTDTQYF
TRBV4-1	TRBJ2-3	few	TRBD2	TGCGCCAGCAGCCAACAACTAGCGGGGTGGGTAGATACGCAGTATTTT	CASSQQLAGWVDTQYF
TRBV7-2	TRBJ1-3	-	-	TGTGCCAGCAGCTTCAATAGCCCCATATATTTT	CASSFNSPIYF
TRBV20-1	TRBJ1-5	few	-	TGCAGTGCTAGAGATCCGGATCGTACTCGTCAGCCCCAGCATTTT	CSARDPDRTRQPQHF
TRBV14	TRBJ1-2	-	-	TGTGCCAGCAGCCCGGTCCTATCCTATGGCTACACCTTC	CASSPVLSYGYTF
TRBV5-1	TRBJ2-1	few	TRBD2	TGCGCCAGCAGCGCCCGACTAGCGGGGGTGCTATACAATGAGCAGTTCTTC	CASSARLAGVLYNEQFF
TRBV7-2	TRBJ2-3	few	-	TGTGCCAGCGCATGGGGCACAGATACGCAGTATTTT	CASAWGTDTQYF
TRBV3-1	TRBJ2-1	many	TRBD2	TGTGCCAGCAGCCAGCTGACTAGCGGGGGGGACAATGAGCAGTTCTTC	CASSQLTSGGDNEQFF
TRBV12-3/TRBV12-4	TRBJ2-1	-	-	TGTGCCAGCAGTTTCGACTGGAGCTCCTACAATGAGCAGTTCTTC	CASSFDWSSYNEQFF
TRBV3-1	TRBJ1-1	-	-	TGTGCCAGCAGCCGGGGAGCGGGAACTGAAGCTTTCTTT	CASSRGAGTEAFF
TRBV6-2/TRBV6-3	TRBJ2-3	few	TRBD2	TGTGCCAGCAGTTACTCCAGCGGGGTTGAACGGTATTTT	CASSYSSGVERYF
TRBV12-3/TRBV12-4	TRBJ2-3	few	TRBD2	TGTGCCAGCAGTGGGGTCAGCGGGGGGGCCCCAGATACGCAGTATTTT	CASSGVSGGAPDTQYF
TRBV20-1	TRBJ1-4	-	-	TGCAGTGCTAGCAGGCAGGGGTGGGAAAAACTGTTTTTT	CSASRQGWEKLFF
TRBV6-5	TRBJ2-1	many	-	TGTGCCAGCAGTTACGACGGGACCGAAGAGCAGTTCTTC	CASSYDGTEEQFF
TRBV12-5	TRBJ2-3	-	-	TGTGCTAGTGGTTTGGGGAATGGGGGCTTGACAGATACGCAGTATTTT	CASGLGNGGLTDTQYF
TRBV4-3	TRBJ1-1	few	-	TGCGCCAGCAGCCAAGATCATGGAGGACCTGAAGCTTTCTTT	CASSQDHGGPEAFF
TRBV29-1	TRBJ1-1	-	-	TGCAGCGTTTCCCCCCTAATGAACACTGAAGCTTTCTTT	CSVSPLMNTEAFF
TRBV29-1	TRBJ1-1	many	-	TGCAGCGTTGCAGAGGGGAACACTGAAGCTTTCTTT	CSVAEGNTEAFF
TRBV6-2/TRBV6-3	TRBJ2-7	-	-	TGTGCCAGCAGTTACCCCGTTTACGAGCAGTACTTC	CASSYPVYEQYF